This T cell receptor (beta chain) was recovered during a study of cytomegalovirus exposure and HLA in healthy donors. Broader study findings: Usually a TCR sequence was rare, but some public TCRs were found in many donors. Data from an earlier analysis indicated that most TCR beta V segments were productive either about 87% or about 30% of the time. Common viral pathogens (according to a later analysis) appeared linked to several of the most significant clusters. Presence/absence analysis assumed near-uniform sequencing depth across donors.

Germline-derived CDR1 and CDR2 are MDHEN and SYDVKM. This CDR3 region has 16 residues. V lost 3 bases and J lost 0, with 12 bases in between. PCR used 60 Vbeta primers and 13 Jbeta primers. Generated by immunoSEQ multiplex PCR, the TCRdb table keeps only in-frame clones and is missing some. In all, the sample yields more than 100,000 clones. A note on this clone: Its cognate antigen is unknown.

The genes are TRBV28 and TRBJ1-3, with unresolved D. The sequence derives from a woman between 35 and 50 years old in good health and CMV-seronegative. Sequenced: PBMCs. The CDR3 region has the DNA TGTGCCAGCAGTTTCCGGAGAAACTACTCTGGAAACACCATATATTTT. It is translated as CASSFRRNYSGNTIYF.